This T cell receptor (beta chain) was sequenced in a study of response to subunit inactivated influenza vaccine. General study findings and limits: The authors put forward the suggestion that each seasonal influenza vaccination may bring in only a limited number of new T cells.

With regard to this clonotype: What it binds is unknown.

TCRdb analysed the RT-PCR reads with MiXCR anew, one entry per CDR3 protein. This repertoire shows over 300,000 distinct CDR3 sequences, less than 25% found once; its top ten account for about 9.4%. The CDR3 has 17 residues. V was trimmed by 3 bases and J by 1 base, leaving 18 bases between them. Germline V gene lookup returns CDR1 MGHDK and CDR2 SYGVNS. The source material was PBMCs from blood, sampled roughly 20 months after vaccination. This chain uses TRBV25-1 with TRBJ1-1; no clear D. The receptor was derived from a man aged 50-75 years who received an inactivated influenza vaccine. The CDR3 region has the DNA TGTGCCAGCAGTGATACAACCGGGAGACGGTCGAACACTGAAGCTTTCTTT. This translates into CASSDTTGRRSNTEAFF. The full variable domain, completed using reference TRBV25-1 and TRBJ1-1, is EADIYQTPRYLVIGTGKKITLECSQTMGHDKMYWYQQDPGMELHLIHYSYGVNSTEKGDLSSESTVSRIRTEHFPLTLESARPSHTSQYLCASSDTTGRRSNTEAFFGQGTRLTVV.